Included here is one TCR beta chain sequence, with context. As yet, its antigen is unknown. The V gene lost 3 bases and the J gene lost 1 base, with 16 bases spanning the gap. The CDR3 has 16 residues. Germline CDR1 MGHRA, CDR2 YSYEKL. A multiplex PCR was run with 60 Vbeta primers and 13 Jbeta primers. TCRdb keeps only in-frame clones here, not all; method: immunoSEQ multiplex PCR. The table records approximately 150,000 clones, 65% to 90% of them present only once. This specimen comes from a study of cytomegalovirus exposure and HLA in healthy donors. Study-level points and caveats: In an earlier analysis, productive rearrangement rates for most beta V segments clustered near 87% or 30%. The listing of about 150 TCR beta chains classed them as cytomegalovirus-associated.

This clonotype was sampled from a man aged 45-65 years in good health and CMV-seropositive. The sample was PBMCs. V and J are TRBV4-1 and TRBJ2-7, with D perhaps matching TRBD2 (5 bases). This CDR3 is CASSHEREKGSYEQYF. CDR3 DNA sequence: TGCGCCAGCAGCCACGAAAGGGAGAAGGGATCCTACGAGCAGTACTTC.